This T cell receptor (beta chain) emerged from a study of cytotoxic CD8 clonotypes in ibrutinib-treated CLL. Across the whole study: Partial responders roughly 25, complete 2; approximately twelve progressed and some 15 stayed in remission by median roughly 5.5 years. Patients gave response samples after a median approximately eleven months of treatment, range 6 to 36.

Germline CDR1 LNHNV, CDR2 YYDKDF (reference sequence). With 1 base removed from V and 0 bases from J, the gap between germline ends came to 22 bases. This CDR3 comprises 19 residues. The repertoire was sequenced with immunoSEQ multiplex PCR; TCRdb's copy has only in-frame clones and lacks some. Here the sample spans some 290,000 clones, about 80% being singletons. The sequenced sample was PBMCs, obtained before ibrutinib treatment. V gene TRBV15 combines with J gene TRBJ2-7; D may be TRBD1 (6 bases). This receptor was identified in a human donor with chronic lymphocytic leukemia. The CDR3 sequence: CATSRGRQGIQISSYEQYF. The DNA of the CDR3 is TGTGCCACCAGCAGAGGTCGGCAGGGGATTCAAATTAGCTCCTACGAGCAGTACTTC. Full variable domain (rest looked up from reference TRBV15 and TRBJ2-7): DAMVIQNPRYQVTQFGKPVTLSCSQTLNHNVMYWYQQKSSQAPKLLFHYYDKDFNNEADTPDNFQSRRPNTSFCFLDIRSPGLGDTAMYLCATSRGRQGIQISSYEQYFGPGTRLTVT.